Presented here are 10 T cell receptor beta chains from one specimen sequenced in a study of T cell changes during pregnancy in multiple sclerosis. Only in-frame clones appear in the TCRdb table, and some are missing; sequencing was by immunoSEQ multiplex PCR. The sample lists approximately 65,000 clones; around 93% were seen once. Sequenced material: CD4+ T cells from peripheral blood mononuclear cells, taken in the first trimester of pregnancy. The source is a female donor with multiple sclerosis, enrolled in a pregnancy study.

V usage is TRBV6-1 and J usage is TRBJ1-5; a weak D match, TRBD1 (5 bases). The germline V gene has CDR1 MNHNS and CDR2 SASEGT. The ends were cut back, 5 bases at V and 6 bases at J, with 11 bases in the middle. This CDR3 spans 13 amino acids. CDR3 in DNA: TGTGCCAGCAGTACGCAGGGAGGTCAGCCCCAGCATTTT. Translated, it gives CASSTQGGQPQHF.

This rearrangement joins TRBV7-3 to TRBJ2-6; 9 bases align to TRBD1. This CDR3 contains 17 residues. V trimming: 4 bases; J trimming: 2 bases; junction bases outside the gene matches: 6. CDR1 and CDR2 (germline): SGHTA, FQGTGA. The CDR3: CASSSTGGSTGANVLTF. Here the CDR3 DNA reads TGTGCCAGCAGCTCCACAGGGGGCTCCACTGGGGCCAACGTCCTGACTTTC.

The CDR3 region is CAWQINLYGYTF. The CDR3 bases are TGTGCCTGGCAGATTAATCTTTATGGCTACACCTTC. The chain uses TRBV30 and TRBJ1-2; D gene uncertain. Trimming stripped 5 bases from V and 5 bases from J, with 12 bases between. Germline CDR1 is GTSNPN and CDR2 is SVGIG (reference sequence). The CDR3 extends over 12 amino acids.

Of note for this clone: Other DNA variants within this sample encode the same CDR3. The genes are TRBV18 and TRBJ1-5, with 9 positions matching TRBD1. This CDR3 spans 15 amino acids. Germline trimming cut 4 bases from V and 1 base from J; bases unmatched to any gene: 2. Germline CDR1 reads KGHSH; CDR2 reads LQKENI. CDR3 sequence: CASSRGTGSNQPQHF. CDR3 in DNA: TGTGCCAGCTCACGAGGGACAGGGAGCAATCAGCCCCAGCATTTT. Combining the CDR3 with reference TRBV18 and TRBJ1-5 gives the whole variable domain NAGVMQNPRHLVRRRGQEARLRCSPMKGHSHVYWYRQLPEEGLKFMVYLQKENIIDESGMPKERFSAEFPKEGPSILRIQQVVRGDSAAYFCASSRGTGSNQPQHFGDGTRLSIL.

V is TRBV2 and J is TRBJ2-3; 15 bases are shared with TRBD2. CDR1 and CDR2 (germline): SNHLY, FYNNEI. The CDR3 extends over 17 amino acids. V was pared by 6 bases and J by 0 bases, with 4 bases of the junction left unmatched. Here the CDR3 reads CASRGLAGGSSTDTQYF. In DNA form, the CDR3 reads TGTGCCAGCAGGGGACTAGCGGGGGGATCTAGCACAGATACGCAGTATTTT.

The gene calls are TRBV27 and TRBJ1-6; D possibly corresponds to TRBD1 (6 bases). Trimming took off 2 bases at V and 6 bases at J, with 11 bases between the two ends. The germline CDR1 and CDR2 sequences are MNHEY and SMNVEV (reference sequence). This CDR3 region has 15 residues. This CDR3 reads CASSLMGAGNSPLHF. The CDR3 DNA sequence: TGTGCCAGCAGTTTAATGGGGGCGGGTAATTCACCCCTCCACTTT.

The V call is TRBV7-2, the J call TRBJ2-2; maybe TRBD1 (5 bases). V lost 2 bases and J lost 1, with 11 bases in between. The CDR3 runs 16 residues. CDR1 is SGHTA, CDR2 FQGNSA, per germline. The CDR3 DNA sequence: TGTGCCAGCAGCTTACAGGGTACCCAGAACACCGGGGAGCTGTTTTTT. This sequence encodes CASSLQGTQNTGELFF.

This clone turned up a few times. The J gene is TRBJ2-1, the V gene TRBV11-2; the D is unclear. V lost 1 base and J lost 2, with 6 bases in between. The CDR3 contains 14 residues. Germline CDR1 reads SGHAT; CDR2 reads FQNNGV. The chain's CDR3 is CASSLVPAYNEQFF. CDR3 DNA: TGTGCCAGCAGCTTAGTTCCCGCCTACAATGAGCAGTTCTTC.

CDR3 DNA: TGTGCCAGCAGCCGGATGGGCCGTTCCTACGAGCAGTACTTC. This translates into CASSRMGRSYEQYF. The chain is built from TRBV27 and TRBJ2-7; D gene ambiguous. The germline gives CDR1 MNHEY, CDR2 SMNVEV (reference sequence). The CDR3 is made up of 14 amino acids. Trimming stripped 6 bases from V and 1 base from J, with 13 bases between.

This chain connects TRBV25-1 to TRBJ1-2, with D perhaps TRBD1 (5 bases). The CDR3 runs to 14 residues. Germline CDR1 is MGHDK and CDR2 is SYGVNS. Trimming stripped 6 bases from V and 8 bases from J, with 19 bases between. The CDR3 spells CASSGQGRVVGYTF. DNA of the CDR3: TGTGCCAGCAGCGGGCAAGGCAGGGTTGTAGGCTACACCTTC.